These 20 T cell receptor beta chains came from one sample sequenced in a study of blood T cell repertoires in COVID-19. The repertoire was sequenced with immunoSEQ multiplex PCR; TCRdb's copy has only in-frame clones and lacks some. Here the sample spans 19,000 or so clones, around nine tenths being singletons. Input material: peripheral blood. The receptors were gathered from a man aged 65 to 85 with active COVID-19.

Written as DNA, the CDR3 is TGTGCCAGCAGCTCACAGGGGCTGATTACAGATACGCAGTATTTT. Protein product: CASSSQGLITDTQYF. The V gene is TRBV7-9, the J gene TRBJ2-3; TRBD1 matches at 7 bases. Germline V CDR1 and CDR2: SEHNR, FQNEAQ (reference sequence). V shed 4 bases, J shed 3 bases, and the junction held 7 bases outside the gene matches. The CDR3 runs 15 residues.

The chain carries TRBV6-6 and TRBJ1-1, with D perhaps TRBD1 (6 bases). Trimming took 4 bases from V and 5 from J, leaving 17 bases between them. The CDR3 has 15 amino acids. Germline V CDR1 and CDR2: MNHNY, SVGAGI (reference sequence). CDR3 bases: TGTGCCAGCAGTTCCCAGGCGGGGGCCTTGACTGAAGCTTTCTTT. Amino acid sequence: CASSSQAGALTEAFF.

Only a few counts were recorded for this clone. At the DNA level, this CDR3 is encoded by other sequences in the same sample as well. The V gene is TRBV3-1 (or the pseudogene TRBV3-2), the J gene TRBJ1-2; no clear D. Germline V gene data show CDR1 as LGHDT and CDR2 as YNNKEL (reference sequence). The CDR3 sequence is 15 residues long. V gave up 1 base and J gave up 8 bases, with 17 bases separating them. The CDR3, as DNA: TGTGCCAGCAGCCAAGGCGGGTGGCGGCCCGAGGGCTACACCTTC. Its protein is CASSQGGWRPEGYTF.

The chain carries TRBV20-1 and TRBJ1-2; 7 positions agree with TRBD1. This CDR3 has 16 amino acids. Germline CDR1 is DFQATT and CDR2 is SNEGSKA (reference sequence). Trimming cost V 3 bases and J 6 bases; bases outside gene matches: 16. The CDR3 region is CSASPDSGQGVNGYTF. In DNA, the CDR3 is TGCAGTGCTAGTCCTGATAGTGGCCAGGGGGTCAATGGCTACACCTTC.

As to this clone: The junction departs from germline at one end; a sequencing error may be responsible. The genes are TRBV11-3 and TRBJ1-6; the D is unclear. The CDR3 has 14 amino acids. Looked up from germline, CDR1 is SGHNT and CDR2 is YENEEA. CDR3 protein: CASSLGRTDSPLHF. DNA of the CDR3: TGTGCCAGCAGTTTAGGGAGGACGGATTCACCCCTCCACTTT.

The chain is built from TRBV2 and TRBJ1-5, with 7 nucleotides matching TRBD1. CDR3 length equals 13 residues. V shed 6 bases, J shed 5 bases, and the junction held 4 bases outside the gene matches. Germline assignment: CDR1 SNHLY and CDR2 FYNNEI. CDR3 nucleotide sequence: TGTGCCAGCAGCACAACAGGGGATCAGCCCCAGCATTTT. It yields the protein CASSTTGDQPQHF.

The chain has TRBV29-1 and TRBJ1-2; a weak D match, TRBD1 (5 bases). The CDR3 loop spans 13 amino acids. The germline V gene has CDR1 SQVTM and CDR2 ANQGSEA. V lost 4 bases and J lost 8, with 17 bases in between. CDR3: CSVGDGGWEGYTF. The CDR3 nucleotides are TGCAGCGTTGGGGACGGGGGATGGGAAGGCTACACCTTC.

This clone was counted a single time. The V call is TRBV7-9, the J call TRBJ2-5, with D uncertain. Per germline, CDR1 SEHNR and CDR2 FQNEAQ (reference sequence). This CDR3 is built from 13 residues. V lost 5 bases, J lost 2 bases, and 9 bases lay in between. CDR3 sequence (DNA): TGTGCCAGCAGCCCACAGCCGCAAGAGACCCAGTACTTC. It specifies CASSPQPQETQYF.

This clone was detected once. This chain links TRBV4-1 with TRBJ1-1; possibly TRBD1 for D (5 bases). CDR3 size: 13 residues. Trimming took off 4 bases at V and 8 bases at J, with 14 bases between the two ends. Germline CDR1 and CDR2: MGHRA and YSYEKL. The CDR3 here is CASSPKWPGEAFF. CDR3 nucleotides: TGCGCCAGCAGCCCAAAGTGGCCAGGGGAAGCTTTCTTT.

V and J are TRBV10-2 and TRBJ2-1; 9 bases fit TRBD2. The trim removed 2 bases at V and 6 bases at J, leaving 5 bases unmatched. Germline CDR1 reads WSHSY; CDR2 reads SAAADI. CDR3 size: 15 residues. The CDR3 nucleotides read TGCGCCAGCAGTGAGATAGCGGGAGTCTCCAATGAGCAGTTCTTC. As protein: CASSEIAGVSNEQFF.

For the CDR3, the DNA is TGTGCCAGCAGCCTCGGGACTAGCGGGGGGGCTGCGCAGTATTTT. Its protein product is CASSLGTSGGAAQYF. This chain connects TRBV3-1 (or the pseudogene TRBV3-2) to TRBJ2-3, with 16 bases fitting TRBD2. This CDR3 region has 15 residues. The germline V gene has CDR1 LGHDT and CDR2 YNNKEL (reference sequence). The J segment lost 10 bases and the V segment lost 4 bases, leaving 5 bases of the junction unmatched.

This rearrangement joins TRBV5-6 to TRBJ2-1, with 10 bases fitting TRBD2. CDR3 size: 17 residues. CDR1 is SGHDT and CDR2 is YYEEEE in the germline V gene. V shed 3 bases, J shed 10 bases, and the junction held 16 bases outside the gene matches. CDR3 DNA sequence: TGTGCCAGCAGCTACAGACAGGGTCTAGCGGGAGTTGGAGAGCAGTTCTTC. Translating it yields CASSYRQGLAGVGEQFF.

V usage is TRBV19 and J usage is TRBJ2-3; D may be TRBD1 (5 bases). V lost 3 bases and J 3 bases, leaving 7 bases between the germline ends. CDR1 LNHDA and CDR2 SQIVND come from the germline V gene (reference sequence). This CDR3 spans 13 amino acids. CDR3 region: CASSIAGTDTQYF. The CDR3 DNA reads TGTGCCAGTAGTATTGCAGGGACAGATACGCAGTATTTT.

The rearrangement uses TRBV12-3 or TRBV12-4 and TRBJ1-1; D is uncertain. Trimming cost V 3 bases and J 0 bases, with 5 bases left between them. The CDR3 extends over 13 amino acids. DNA for the CDR3: TGTGCCAGCAGTTTTTTAGTGAACACTGAAGCTTTCTTT. Its protein product is CASSFLVNTEAFF.

This clone was observed a handful of times. This sequence joins TRBV7-9 and TRBJ2-7, with unresolved D. This CDR3 has 10 amino acids. The V end was cut by 8 bases, the J end by 4 bases, with 6 bases between. The germline CDR1 and CDR2 sequences are SEHNR and FQNEAQ (reference sequence). For the CDR3, the DNA is TGTGCCAGCGGAGATTACGAGCAGTACTTC. Its translation: CASGDYEQYF. The entire variable domain, with the rest obtained from reference TRBV7-9 and TRBJ2-7, is as follows: DTGVSQNPRHKITKRGQNVTFRCDPISEHNRLYWYRQTLGQGPEFLTYFQNEAQLEKSRLLSDRFSAERPKGSFSTLEIQRTEQGDSAMYLCASGDYEQYFGPGTRLTVT.

In this sample, this clone turned up once. The chain uses TRBV15 and TRBJ1-1; 8 bases map to TRBD1. Germline CDR1 and CDR2: LNHNV and YYDKDF (reference sequence). The junction had 6 bases not matched to a gene; V was cut back by 1 base and J by 5 bases. The CDR3 has 15 amino acids. The CDR3 region has the DNA TGTGCCACCAGCAGAGTTAGGACAGGGAGGACTGAAGCTTTCTTT. Translated: CATSRVRTGRTEAFF.

This chain joins TRBV4-2 and TRBJ2-4; no clear D. Germline-derived CDR1 and CDR2 are LGHNA and YNFKEQ. CDR3 size: 15 residues. V lost 1 base, J lost 4 bases, and 11 bases lay in between. CDR3 in amino acids: CASSQGPGGKNIQYF. CDR3 in DNA: TGTGCCAGCAGCCAAGGACCAGGTGGGAAAAACATTCAGTACTTC.

The chain is built from TRBV4-1 and TRBJ2-1; 10 bases are shared with TRBD2. Per the germline V gene, CDR1 is MGHRA and CDR2 is YSYEKL. This CDR3 comprises 16 residues. The V gene end was trimmed by 0 bases and the J gene end by 10 bases; junction bases not matched to a gene: 9. CDR3 amino acids: CASSQDPAGGGREQFF. DNA of the CDR3: TGCGCCAGCAGCCAAGATCCAGCGGGAGGGGGCAGGGAGCAGTTCTTC.

The chain joins TRBV27 to TRBJ1-1; D gene uncertain. Per the germline V gene, CDR1 is MNHEY and CDR2 is SMNVEV (reference sequence). V lost 4 bases to trimming and J lost 3 bases, with 12 bases between them. CDR3 length equals 14 residues. CDR3 residues: CASSSRREDTEAFF. The CDR3, as DNA: TGTGCCAGCAGTTCCCGCCGGGAGGACACTGAAGCTTTCTTT.

This chain links TRBV2 with TRBJ2-3, with unresolved D. The CDR3 length is 16 residues. Trimming took 7 bases from V and 0 from J, leaving 17 bases between them. Germline values: CDR1 SNHLY, CDR2 FYNNEI. The CDR3 spells CASTSSLTPSTDTQYF. The CDR3 DNA sequence: TGTGCCAGCACCTCCTCTCTGACACCTAGCACAGATACGCAGTATTTT.